This TCR beta chain was identified in a study of radiotherapy plus CTLA-4 blockade in lung cancer. Germline CDR1 and CDR2: SGHRS and YFSETQ. The CDR3 runs 14 residues. V lost 0 bases and J lost 5, with 11 bases in between. Clones were sequenced by immunoSEQ multiplex PCR, and TCRdb holds only the in-frame ones, with some missing. The sample has 110,000 or so clones; around 75% are singletons. The receptor comes from a human donor with non-small cell lung cancer who had a partial response to radiotherapy plus ipilimumab. Sequences were derived from peripheral blood, sampled from a patient treated with radiotherapy plus ipilimumab. The chain joins TRBV5-1 to TRBJ1-1; D possibly corresponds to TRBD1 (5 bases). CDR3 nucleotide sequence: TGCGCCAGCAGCTTGGGGCGGGGGAGGACTGAAGCTTTCTTT. Translation gives CASSLGRGRTEAFF.